Only a few counts were recorded for the clone carrying this T cell receptor beta chain. Germline loops: CDR1 LGHDT, CDR2 YNNKEL (reference sequence). V was cut by 4 bases and J by 1 base, with 13 bases left in between. The CDR3 is made up of 15 amino acids. The data were taken from a study of identical twins. MiXCR was run by TCRdb on the 5' RACE reads, yielding one entry per CDR3 protein. The sample shows about 890,000 distinct CDR3 sequences, roughly an eighth of them seen only once. Only healthy Caucasians were enrolled as donors. This sample was also put to use in a study of yellow fever vaccine responses in identical twins.

Sequenced input: PBMCs. The rearrangement links TRBV3-1 to TRBJ1-1, with D tentatively TRBD1 (6 bases). The receptor comes from a woman between 18 and 29 years old in good health. The CDR3 protein is CASSRYQQGNTEAFF. The CDR3 DNA reads as TGTGCCAGCAGCCGATACCAACAGGGGAACACTGAAGCTTTCTTT. Looking up the rest from reference TRBV3-1 and TRBJ1-1 gives the full variable domain: DTAVSQTPKYLVTQMGNDKSIKCEQNLGHDTMYWYKQDSKKFLKIMFSYNNKELIINETVPNRFSPKSPDKAHLNLHINSLELGDSAVYFCASSRYQQGNTEAFFGQGTRLTVV.